The rows below give T cell receptor beta chains drawn from one sample of a study of identical twins. A single record per CDR3 protein comes from TCRdb applying MiXCR to the 5' RACE reads. This table has more than 1.5 million distinct CDR3 sequences, about 32% appearing once. The material sequenced was cord blood. These receptors all come from a newborn girl in good health. Both conserved end residues are part of each CDR3. D genes are given only for firm matches. Only some rows state a clone size, as once, few, many or a class for expanded clones.

cdr3_aa: CASSASNGYTF; cdr3_nt: TGCGCCAGCAGCGCTTCCAACGGCTACACCTTC; clone_size: few; d_call: .; j_call: TRBJ1-2; v_call: TRBV5-1
cdr3_aa: CASSQDLGQSYNEQYF; cdr3_nt: TGTGCCAGCAGCCAAGATTTGGGACAGTCCTACAATGAGCAGTACTTC; clone_size: .; d_call: TRBD1; j_call: TRBJ2-7; v_call: TRBV4-2
cdr3_aa: CASSQGGRNEQFF; cdr3_nt: TGTGCCAGCAGCCAAGGGGGGCGGAATGAGCAGTTCTTC; clone_size: many; d_call: .; j_call: TRBJ2-1; v_call: TRBV4-2
cdr3_aa: CAISVKREGYNEQFF; cdr3_nt: TGTGCCATCAGTGTAAAGCGGGAGGGCTACAATGAGCAGTTCTTC; clone_size: many; d_call: TRBD2; j_call: TRBJ2-1; v_call: TRBV10-3
cdr3_aa: CASSFGSADAQYF; cdr3_nt: TGTGCCAGCAGTTTTGGCAGCGCAGATGCGCAGTATTTT; clone_size: .; d_call: .; j_call: TRBJ2-3; v_call: TRBV12-3/TRBV12-4
cdr3_aa: CSAGLAGHTSTDTQYF; cdr3_nt: TGCAGCGCTGGACTAGCGGGGCATACTAGCACAGATACGCAGTATTTT; clone_size: .; d_call: TRBD2; j_call: TRBJ2-3; v_call: TRBV29-1
cdr3_aa: CSAQRGGSTDTQYF; cdr3_nt: TGCAGTGCCCAAAGGGGGGGGAGCACAGATACGCAGTATTTT; clone_size: .; d_call: .; j_call: TRBJ2-3; v_call: TRBV20-1
cdr3_aa: CASSLVRRGWKGQYF; cdr3_nt: TGTGCCAGCAGTTTAGTTCGCAGGGGTTGGAAGGGGCAGTACTTC; clone_size: many; d_call: .; j_call: TRBJ2-5; v_call: TRBV12-3/TRBV12-4
cdr3_aa: CSASPGGYYEQYF; cdr3_nt: TGCAGTGCTTCCCCAGGGGGCTACTACGAGCAGTACTTC; clone_size: .; d_call: TRBD1; j_call: TRBJ2-7; v_call: TRBV20-1
cdr3_aa: CAIRKGLAGSYEQYF; cdr3_nt: TGTGCCATCAGAAAGGGGCTAGCGGGCTCCTACGAGCAGTACTTC; clone_size: .; d_call: TRBD2; j_call: TRBJ2-7; v_call: TRBV10-3
cdr3_aa: CASSEFGTGQEKLFF; cdr3_nt: TGTGCCAGCAGTGAATTCGGGACAGGTCAAGAAAAACTGTTTTTT; clone_size: .; d_call: TRBD1; j_call: TRBJ1-4; v_call: TRBV25-1
cdr3_aa: CASSLDLAGEELQETQYF; cdr3_nt: TGTGCCAGCAGCTTAGATCTAGCGGGGGAAGAATTACAAGAGACCCAGTACTTC; clone_size: .; d_call: TRBD2; j_call: TRBJ2-5; v_call: TRBV7-6
cdr3_aa: CATSDDYEQYF; cdr3_nt: TGTGCCACCAGTGATGATTACGAGCAGTACTTC; clone_size: many; d_call: .; j_call: TRBJ2-7; v_call: TRBV24-1
cdr3_aa: CASSFTGDRYEQYF; cdr3_nt: TGTGCCAGCAGTTTTACGGGGGACCGCTACGAGCAGTACTTC; clone_size: few; d_call: .; j_call: TRBJ2-7; v_call: TRBV27
cdr3_aa: CSVGGGRGDNAQFF; cdr3_nt: TGCAGCGTTGGTGGAGGGAGGGGAGACAATGCGCAGTTCTTC; clone_size: .; d_call: TRBD2; j_call: TRBJ2-1; v_call: TRBV29-1
cdr3_aa: CASSEGLATQFF; cdr3_nt: TGTGCCAGCAGTGAAGGGCTAGCGACGCAGTTCTTC; clone_size: .; d_call: .; j_call: TRBJ2-1; v_call: TRBV2
cdr3_aa: CASSIRTGESPLPF; cdr3_nt: TGCGCCAGCAGCATCCGGACAGGGGAATCACCCCTCCCCTTT; clone_size: .; d_call: TRBD1; j_call: TRBJ1-6; v_call: TRBV5-1
cdr3_aa: CSATTSISYNEQFF; cdr3_nt: TGCAGTGCTACGACTAGTATCTCCTACAATGAGCAGTTCTTC; clone_size: few; d_call: .; j_call: TRBJ2-1; v_call: TRBV20-1
cdr3_aa: CASLKSGGVGNEQFF; cdr3_nt: TGTGCCAGCCTTAAGAGCGGGGGGGTTGGCAATGAGCAGTTCTTC; clone_size: .; d_call: TRBD2; j_call: TRBJ2-1; v_call: TRBV2
cdr3_aa: CAWGLAGGPNTGELFF; cdr3_nt: TGTGCCTGGGGACTAGCGGGGGGCCCGAACACCGGGGAGCTGTTTTTT; clone_size: .; d_call: TRBD2; j_call: TRBJ2-2; v_call: TRBV30
cdr3_aa: CASGTGSYNEQFF; cdr3_nt: TGTGCCTCCGGGACAGGCTCCTACAATGAGCAGTTCTTC; clone_size: few; d_call: TRBD1; j_call: TRBJ2-1; v_call: TRBV10-3
cdr3_aa: CASSLQTGAAYNEQSF; cdr3_nt: TGTGCCAGCAGCCTCCAGACAGGGGCGGCCTACAATGAGCAGTCCTTC; clone_size: .; d_call: TRBD1; j_call: TRBJ2-7; v_call: TRBV7-2
cdr3_aa: CASSNRGGNTIYF; cdr3_nt: TGTGCCAGCAGCAACAGAGGAGGAAACACCATATATTTT; clone_size: .; d_call: .; j_call: TRBJ1-3; v_call: TRBV6-5
cdr3_aa: CSAHAGASGNEQFF; cdr3_nt: TGCAGTGCTCATGCCGGGGCTAGCGGTAATGAGCAGTTCTTC; clone_size: few; d_call: TRBD2; j_call: TRBJ2-1; v_call: TRBV20-1
cdr3_aa: CASSNNRAGGLYNEQFF; cdr3_nt: TGTGCCAGCAGCAATAACCGAGCGGGAGGCCTCTACAATGAGCAGTTCTTC; clone_size: .; d_call: TRBD2; j_call: TRBJ2-1; v_call: TRBV3-1
cdr3_aa: CASSLVVRGAGNEQFF; cdr3_nt: TGCGCCAGCAGCTTGGTTGTACGGGGGGCCGGCAATGAGCAGTTCTTC; clone_size: .; d_call: .; j_call: TRBJ2-1; v_call: TRBV5-1
cdr3_aa: CASSLAVYGTGSYEQYF; cdr3_nt: TGTGCCAGCAGCTTAGCGGTATATGGGACAGGGTCCTACGAGCAGTACTTC; clone_size: .; d_call: TRBD1; j_call: TRBJ2-7; v_call: TRBV7-9
cdr3_aa: CASSLLRGLSYEQYF; cdr3_nt: TGCGCCAGCAGCCTACTCAGGGGTCTCTCCTACGAGCAGTACTTC; clone_size: .; d_call: .; j_call: TRBJ2-7; v_call: TRBV4-1
cdr3_aa: CASSVGLAEASYNEQFF; cdr3_nt: TGTGCCAGCAGTGTAGGACTAGCGGAAGCCTCCTACAATGAGCAGTTCTTC; clone_size: .; d_call: TRBD2; j_call: TRBJ2-1; v_call: TRBV6-1
cdr3_aa: CATTKTTNYGYTF; cdr3_nt: TGTGCCACTACGAAGACAACTAACTATGGCTACACCTTC; clone_size: .; d_call: .; j_call: TRBJ1-2; v_call: TRBV28
cdr3_aa: CATSLHNEQFF; cdr3_nt: TGTGCCACCAGTCTGCACAATGAGCAGTTCTTC; clone_size: few; d_call: .; j_call: TRBJ2-1; v_call: TRBV24-1
cdr3_aa: CASSLGLRDRSTDTQYF; cdr3_nt: TGTGCCAGCAGTTTAGGCCTCCGGGACAGGAGCACAGATACGCAGTATTTT; clone_size: .; d_call: TRBD1; j_call: TRBJ2-3; v_call: TRBV12-3/TRBV12-4
cdr3_aa: CASSPPRVGQPQHF; cdr3_nt: TGTGCCAGCTCACCTCCCAGGGTGGGTCAGCCCCAGCATTTT; clone_size: .; d_call: .; j_call: TRBJ1-5; v_call: TRBV18
cdr3_aa: CASSLGGEYNEQFF; cdr3_nt: TGTGCCAGCAGTTTAGGGGGAGAGTACAATGAGCAGTTCTTC; clone_size: many; d_call: .; j_call: TRBJ2-1; v_call: TRBV5-1
cdr3_aa: CASTGASYNEQFF; cdr3_nt: TGTGCCAGCACAGGAGCCTCCTACAATGAGCAGTTCTTC; clone_size: few; d_call: .; j_call: TRBJ2-1; v_call: TRBV2
cdr3_aa: CASSPWDPNDQFF; cdr3_nt: TGTGCCAGCAGCCCATGGGATCCAAATGATCAGTTCTTC; clone_size: few; d_call: .; j_call: TRBJ2-1; v_call: TRBV7-2
cdr3_aa: CASSYGVGRGNYNEQFF; cdr3_nt: TGTGCCAGCAGTTACGGGGTAGGGCGGGGGAACTACAATGAGCAGTTCTTC; clone_size: .; d_call: TRBD2; j_call: TRBJ2-1; v_call: TRBV6-6
cdr3_aa: CATSDSRVGNIQYF; cdr3_nt: TGTGCCACCAGTGATTCCAGGGTGGGGAACATTCAGTACTTC; clone_size: .; d_call: .; j_call: TRBJ2-4; v_call: TRBV24-1
cdr3_aa: CANARTSGGADNEQFF; cdr3_nt: TGTGCCAACGCACGGACTAGCGGGGGGGCCGACAATGAGCAGTTCTTC; clone_size: .; d_call: TRBD2; j_call: TRBJ2-1; v_call: TRBV10-3
cdr3_aa: CATTQAELPYGYTF; cdr3_nt: TGTGCCACCACCCAAGCAGAGTTGCCCTATGGCTACACCTTC; clone_size: few; d_call: .; j_call: TRBJ1-2; v_call: TRBV15
cdr3_aa: CSASLTSVEYF; cdr3_nt: TGCAGTGCTAGCCTGACTAGCGTGGAGTATTTT; clone_size: .; d_call: TRBD2; j_call: TRBJ2-3; v_call: TRBV20-1
cdr3_aa: CASTVLLRGSPTDTQYF; cdr3_nt: TGCGCCTCGACCGTTCTGCTACGCGGGAGTCCCACAGATACGCAGTATTTT; clone_size: .; d_call: TRBD2; j_call: TRBJ2-3; v_call: TRBV4-1
cdr3_aa: CSAGGGREWSGEQYF; cdr3_nt: TGCAGTGCTGGGGGCGGTCGGGAGTGGTCGGGCGAGCAGTACTTC; clone_size: .; d_call: .; j_call: TRBJ2-7; v_call: TRBV20-1
cdr3_aa: CASIGLAGGIYNEQFF; cdr3_nt: TGTGCCAGCATTGGACTAGCGGGGGGGATCTACAATGAGCAGTTCTTC; clone_size: .; d_call: TRBD2; j_call: TRBJ2-1; v_call: TRBV2
cdr3_aa: CASSPQGGNTEAFF; cdr3_nt: TGTGCCAGCAGTCCACAGGGAGGAAACACTGAAGCTTTCTTT; clone_size: many; d_call: .; j_call: TRBJ1-1; v_call: TRBV27
cdr3_aa: CASSLGTRDSPPHF; cdr3_nt: TGCGCCAGCAGCTTGGGGACCAGGGATTCACCCCCCCACTTT; clone_size: .; d_call: .; j_call: TRBJ1-6; v_call: TRBV5-1
cdr3_aa: CSARGKRSSYNEQFF; cdr3_nt: TGCAGTGCCAGGGGTAAGCGGAGCTCCTACAATGAGCAGTTCTTC; clone_size: .; d_call: .; j_call: TRBJ2-1; v_call: TRBV20-1
cdr3_aa: CASRAQGVDTQYF; cdr3_nt: TGTGCCAGCAGAGCACAGGGGGTAGATACGCAGTATTTT; clone_size: many; d_call: TRBD1; j_call: TRBJ2-3; v_call: TRBV4-2
cdr3_aa: CASSSRSRSYNEQFF; cdr3_nt: TGTGCCAGCAGTTCACGGTCCCGCTCCTACAATGAGCAGTTCTTC; clone_size: .; d_call: .; j_call: TRBJ2-1; v_call: TRBV28
cdr3_aa: CSACHSGGAAYNEQFF; cdr3_nt: TGCAGTGCTTGTCACAGCGGGGGTGCTGCCTACAATGAGCAGTTCTTC; clone_size: .; d_call: TRBD2; j_call: TRBJ2-1; v_call: TRBV20-1
cdr3_aa: CAIARGDTQYF; cdr3_nt: TGTGCCATTGCCCGGGGAGATACGCAGTATTTT; clone_size: .; d_call: .; j_call: TRBJ2-3; v_call: TRBV19
cdr3_aa: CASNRDRGRYEQYF; cdr3_nt: TGTGCCAGCAACCGGGACAGGGGACGCTACGAGCAGTACTTC; clone_size: .; d_call: TRBD1; j_call: TRBJ2-7; v_call: TRBV2
cdr3_aa: CASSLSSESRPSTDTQYF; cdr3_nt: TGTGCCAGCAGTTTATCTTCCGAGTCTCGACCTAGCACAGATACGCAGTATTTT; clone_size: .; d_call: .; j_call: TRBJ2-3; v_call: TRBV27
cdr3_aa: CASSLDRGQGNNEQFF; cdr3_nt: TGTGCCAGCAGCTTAGATCGGGGACAGGGTAACAATGAGCAGTTCTTC; clone_size: few; d_call: TRBD1; j_call: TRBJ2-1; v_call: TRBV11-2
cdr3_aa: CASSLAQGGELFF; cdr3_nt: TGTGCCAGCAGTTTGGCTCAGGGCGGGGAGCTGTTTTTT; clone_size: .; d_call: .; j_call: TRBJ2-2; v_call: TRBV27
cdr3_aa: CASSSTSTDAQYF; cdr3_nt: TGTGCCAGCAGCTCCACTAGCACAGATGCGCAGTATTTT; clone_size: .; d_call: .; j_call: TRBJ2-3; v_call: TRBV7-9
cdr3_aa: CSAPWTRMPTDTQYF; cdr3_nt: TGCAGTGCACCGTGGACACGAATGCCCACAGATACGCAGTATTTT; clone_size: few; d_call: .; j_call: TRBJ2-3; v_call: TRBV20-1